The 20 T cell receptor beta chains given below trace back to one sample, sequenced in a study of T cell responses to AZD1222 COVID-19 vaccine. This table comes from immunoSEQ multiplex PCR, and its TCRdb copy is limited to in-frame clones, with some not included. The data contain more than 95,000 clones, roughly 88% of them singletons. Material: peripheral blood, obtained on day 0 of MenACWY control vaccination. The receptors were gathered from an adult in good health.

The CDR3 here is CASSPDSRSSPLHF. The CDR3 bases are TGTGCCAGCAGCCCAGACTCCCGGAGTTCACCCCTCCACTTT. The chain employs TRBV6-4 and TRBJ1-6; no clear D gene. Germline assignment: CDR1 MRHNA and CDR2 SNTAGT. V was shortened by 6 bases and J by 9 bases, with 15 bases between the two germline ends. The length of the CDR3 is 14 residues.

The J gene is TRBJ2-1, the V gene TRBV15, with TRBD2 matching over 12 bases. Germline V lookup: CDR1 LNHNV, CDR2 YYDKDF (reference sequence). CDR3 length equals 16 residues. V lost 1 base to trimming and J lost 8 bases; unmatched junction nucleotides: 6. CDR3 sequence (DNA): TGTGCCACCAGCAGAGTTCTAGCGGGGGGGTTAGATGAGCAGTTCTTC. Residues: CATSRVLAGGLDEQFF.

The chain has TRBV6-4 and TRBJ2-3, with D perhaps TRBD1 (5 bases). The CDR3 is made up of 13 amino acids. From germline, CDR1 is MRHNA and CDR2 SNTAGT. Trimming cost V 6 bases and J 1 base, with 8 bases left between them. CDR3 region: CASRKTGTDTQYF. The CDR3 nucleotides read TGTGCCAGCAGGAAGACAGGCACAGATACGCAGTATTTT.

V gene TRBV18 combines with J gene TRBJ1-6; D gene uncertain. The CDR3 has 15 residues. V lost 5 bases, J lost 2 bases, and 10 bases lay in between. Germline CDR1 is KGHSH and CDR2 is LQKENI. For the CDR3, the DNA is TGTGCCAGCTCAAACCGGGAAACCTATAATTCACCCCTCCACTTT. Residues: CASSNRETYNSPLHF.

The CDR3 sequence: CASSLKTWGIYNEQFF. The CDR3 coding sequence is TGTGCCAGCAGTTTAAAAACTTGGGGGATCTACAATGAGCAGTTCTTC. V and J are TRBV28 and TRBJ2-1; possibly TRBD1 or TRBD2 for D (5 bases each). Trimming shortened V by 2 bases and J by 3 bases, and 14 bases separated the two germline ends. CDR1 and CDR2 from the germline V gene are MDHEN and SYDVKM. The CDR3 length is 16 residues. Full variable domain (outside the CDR3, taken from reference TRBV28 and TRBJ2-1): DVKVTQSSRYLVKRTGEKVFLECVQDMDHENMFWYRQDPGLGLRLIYFSYDVKMKEKGDIPEGYSVSREKKERFSLILESASTNQTSMYLCASSLKTWGIYNEQFFGPGTRLTVL.

This clone appeared a single time. This chain uses TRBV5-1 with TRBJ1-1; 7 nucleotides line up with TRBD1. In germline, CDR1 is SGHRS, CDR2 YFSETQ. Trimming took 2 bases from V and 0 from J; bases not matched to a gene: 4. This CDR3 comprises 15 residues. Here the CDR3 reads CASSFSTGVNTEAFF. CDR3 coding DNA: TGCGCCAGCAGCTTCTCTACAGGGGTGAACACTGAAGCTTTCTTT. Based on the CDR3 plus reference TRBV5-1 and TRBJ1-1, the full variable domain is KAGVTQTPRYLIKTRGQQVTLSCSPISGHRSVSWYQQTPGQGLQFLFEYFSETQRNKGNFPGRFSGRQFSNSRSEMNVSTLELGDSALYLCASSFSTGVNTEAFFGQGTRLTVV.

This rearrangement joins TRBV7-8 to TRBJ2-1; 10 bases match TRBD2. With 4 bases clipped from V and 8 bases from J, the junction kept 8 bases outside the gene matches. CDR1 is SGHVS, CDR2 FQNEAQ, per germline. The CDR3 has 15 amino acids. The CDR3 DNA sequence: TGTGCCAGCAGCTCACTAGCGGGGCAGGTTCATGAGCAGTTCTTC. This sequence encodes CASSSLAGQVHEQFF.

CDR3 region: CASSPQPGDEAGELFF. In DNA, the CDR3 is TGTGCCAGCTCACCACAACCGGGGGATGAGGCCGGGGAGCTGTTTTTT. The V and J genes are TRBV18 and TRBJ2-2; D is possibly TRBD2 (6 bases). With 1 base removed from V and 6 bases from J, the gap between germline ends came to 15 bases. From germline, CDR1 is KGHSH and CDR2 LQKENI. This CDR3 is built from 16 residues.

The V call is TRBV6-2 or TRBV6-3, the J call TRBJ2-5; D might be TRBD2 (6 bases). The V and J ends lost 0 bases and 5 bases respectively, with 10 bases between them. Germline lookup yields CDR1 MNHEY and CDR2 SVGEGT. This CDR3 region has 14 residues. The CDR3 DNA reads TGTGCCAGCAGTTACTCGGGGGGTGGGGAGACCCAGTACTTC. Translated, it gives CASSYSGGGETQYF.

This clone appeared a single time. The chain carries TRBV6-1 and TRBJ2-3, with TRBD1 identical over 7 bases. The CDR3 covers 16 residues. The trim removed 4 bases at V and 1 base at J, leaving 8 bases unmatched. The germline V gene has CDR1 MNHNS and CDR2 SASEGT. For the CDR3, the DNA is TGTGCCAGCAGTGTACAGGGGACGATGGGCACAGATACGCAGTATTTT. It is translated as CASSVQGTMGTDTQYF.

This chain connects TRBV19 to TRBJ1-1, with D perhaps TRBD1 (5 bases). V lost 7 bases and J lost 5, with 17 bases in between. The CDR3 extends over 14 amino acids. Germline V gene sequence: CDR1 LNHDA, CDR2 SQIVND (reference sequence). CDR3: CASKLAGTGTEAFF. CDR3 DNA: TGTGCCAGTAAGCTCGCCGGGACGGGGACTGAAGCTTTCTTT.

The V call is TRBV4-2, the J call TRBJ2-1; 9 nucleotides line up with TRBD1. V lost 4 bases and J lost 8; bases outside the gene matches: 9. This CDR3 has 15 amino acids. Germline V gives CDR1 LGHNA, CDR2 YNFKEQ. In DNA, the CDR3 is TGTGCCAGCAGCCTCCCCCGGGACAGGGACGATGAGCAGTTCTTC. Amino acid sequence: CASSLPRDRDDEQFF.

In its sample, this clone was seen a few times. The V call is TRBV7-9, the J call TRBJ1-1; 7 nucleotides agree with TRBD1. The CDR3 is made up of 13 amino acids. CDR1 SEHNR and CDR2 FQNEAQ come from the germline V gene (reference sequence). After removal of 6 bases from V and 5 bases from J, the junction contained 6 bases not matched to a gene. The CDR3 reads CASRPSGGTEAFF. DNA for the CDR3: TGTGCCAGCAGACCATCAGGGGGGACTGAAGCTTTCTTT.

The rearrangement joins TRBV7-6 to TRBJ2-5, with D perhaps TRBD1 (6 bases). With 1 base removed from V and 5 bases from J, the gap between germline ends came to 14 bases. This CDR3 has 15 residues. Germline V gives CDR1 SGHVS, CDR2 FNYEAQ. CDR3 in amino acids: CASSLGGQLGETQYF. The CDR3 DNA is TGTGCCAGCAGCTTAGGGGGGCAGTTAGGGGAGACCCAGTACTTC. The full variable domain, rest sourced from reference TRBV7-6 and TRBJ2-5, is GAGVSQSPRYKVTKRGQDVALRCDPISGHVSLYWYRQALGQGPEFLTYFNYEAQQDKSGLPNDRFSAERPEGSISTLTIQRTEQRDSAMYRCASSLGGQLGETQYFGPGTRLLVL.

The rearrangement joins TRBV6-2 or TRBV6-3 to TRBJ1-3; D call uncertain. This CDR3 is 14 amino acids long. CDR1 MNHEY and CDR2 SVGEGT come from the germline V gene. The germline V and J ends were trimmed by 2 bases and 0 bases, with 5 bases remaining between them. CDR3 sequence reads: CASSYQSSGNTIYF. The CDR3 coding sequence is TGTGCCAGCAGTTACCAGAGCTCTGGAAACACCATATATTTT.

The chain joins TRBV29-1 to TRBJ1-3, with 9 positions matching TRBD1. The junction had 8 bases not matched to a gene; V was cut back by 4 bases and J by 4 bases. Germline CDR1 and CDR2: SQVTM and ANQGSEA. The CDR3 sequence is 15 residues long. The CDR3 coding sequence is TGCAGCGTTGGGAAGGGGACAGGGACCGGAAACACCATATATTTT. Amino acids: CSVGKGTGTGNTIYF. The full variable domain, its missing parts supplied by reference TRBV29-1 and TRBJ1-3, is SAVISQKPSRDICQRGTSLTIQCQVDSQVTMMFWYRQQPGQSLTLIATANQGSEATYESGFVIDKFPISRPNLTFSTLTVSNMSPEDSSIYLCSVGKGTGTGNTIYFGEGSWLTVV.

The chain carries TRBV9 and TRBJ1-1, with 7 bases aligning to TRBD1. Germline V gene lookup returns CDR1 SGDLS and CDR2 YYNGEE. This CDR3 has 14 amino acids. The ends lost 4 bases at V and 6 bases at J; junction bases unmatched: 9. CDR3 amino acids: CASSPRQGDAEAFF. The DNA of the CDR3 is TGTGCCAGCAGCCCGCGACAGGGTGATGCTGAAGCTTTCTTT.

V usage is TRBV5-1 and J usage is TRBJ1-3; 9 nucleotides line up with TRBD1. CDR3 length: 15 amino acids. V lost 3 bases to trimming and J lost 3 bases; unmatched junction nucleotides: 4. Germline V lookup: CDR1 SGHRS, CDR2 YFSETQ. The CDR3 reads CASSSRQGDGNTIYF. DNA for the CDR3: TGCGCCAGCAGCTCCAGACAGGGGGATGGAAACACCATATATTTT. Supplemented by reference TRBV5-1 and TRBJ1-3, the full variable domain reads KAGVTQTPRYLIKTRGQQVTLSCSPISGHRSVSWYQQTPGQGLQFLFEYFSETQRNKGNFPGRFSGRQFSNSRSEMNVSTLELGDSALYLCASSSRQGDGNTIYFGEGSWLTVV.

The V gene is TRBV18, the J gene TRBJ1-1, with D unresolved. The CDR3 spans 13 residues. Germline V CDR1 and CDR2: KGHSH, LQKENI. V was cut by 1 base and J by 3 bases, with 6 bases left in between. This CDR3 reads CASSPLVDTEAFF. Written as DNA, the CDR3 is TGTGCCAGCTCACCACTGGTGGACACTGAAGCTTTCTTT.

The V gene is TRBV6-5, the J gene TRBJ1-5; a possible D gene is TRBD1 (6 bases). The CDR3 consists of 14 residues. Between the trimmed V and J ends, which lost 2 bases and 6 bases, there was a span of 11 bases. Germline values: CDR1 MNHEY, CDR2 SVGAGI. For the CDR3, the DNA is TGTGCCAGCAGTTACGCGGCGGGGGCTCAGCCCCAGCATTTT. It translates to CASSYAAGAQPQHF.